The clone carrying this TCR beta chain was seen at least ten times. Its antigen is undetermined. One junction end does not reproduce the germline sequence, and a read error may be involved. The data stem from a study of early T cells in non-severe SARS-CoV-2 infection. The study, taken as a whole, reports: Matches to VDJdb favored anti-spike CD8 responses and missed private and CD4 specificities.

cDNA molecules, individually, were tagged with unique molecular identifiers. TCRdb recomputed calls from the 5' RACE reads with MiXCR, one row per CDR3 protein. This table has 15,000 to 20,000 distinct CDR3 sequences, 4% to 5.5% appearing once. This CDR3 has 15 amino acids. Germline assignment: CDR1 MNHEY and CDR2 SVGEGT. This rearrangement joins TRBV6-2 or TRBV6-3 to TRBJ2-7; TRBD1 matches 9 bases. The clonotype originates from an adult who was a healthcare worker with PCR-confirmed SARS-CoV-2 infection or an uninfected control (not recorded which). The specimen sequenced was whole blood. The CDR3 DNA follows: TGCGCCAGCAGTTACGATTTGACAGGGGGCTACGAGCAGTACTTC. Its protein product is CASSYDLTGGYEQYF.